The 26 T cell receptor beta chains presented below share a single source sample, sequenced in a study of CD8+ T cells in alopecia areata. As to treatment: oral pan-JAK inhibitor, 5-10 mg twice daily. Extraction of RNA preceded its reverse transcription into cDNA, which served as the sequencing template. Using immunoSEQ multiplex PCR, the repertoire was profiled, and TCRdb retains in-frame clones only, with some absent. The sample lists about 210,000 clones; 64% were seen once. The source material was CD4+ T cells sorted from blood, sampled at week 4, from a patient treated with tofacitinib. The receptor source for this set is a human donor with alopecia areata.

The sample holds a few counts of this clone. At one end the junction does not follow the germline gene, possibly because of a read error. V is TRBV7-2 and J is TRBJ1-6; the match to TRBD1 covers 9 bases. CDR3 size: 13 residues. The germline V gene has CDR1 SGHTA and CDR2 FQGNSA. This CDR3 is CASSRDRGSPSYF. CDR3 DNA sequence: TGTGCCAGCAGCCGAGACAGGGGGTCGCCCAGCTACTTT.

The chain recombines TRBV29-1 with TRBJ2-3; the match to TRBD2 covers 11 bases. Germline CDR1 and CDR2: SQVTM and ANQGSEA. V lost 4 bases and J lost 4; bases outside the gene matches: 4. The CDR3 sequence is 14 residues long. CDR3 DNA: TGCAGCGTTGGGACTAGCGGGTACGCAGATACGCAGTATTTT. Its protein product is CSVGTSGYADTQYF.

The chain joins TRBV7-9 to TRBJ2-7; TRBD1 matches 10 bases. Looked up from germline, CDR1 is SEHNR and CDR2 is FQNEAQ (reference sequence). V trimming: 1 base; J trimming: 1 base; junction bases outside the gene matches: 7. CDR3 length: 17 residues. The CDR3 nucleotides are TGTGCCAGCAGCTTAGGATCTCTGGGACAGGGGTCCTACGAGCAGTACTTC. Its protein product is CASSLGSLGQGSYEQYF. Full variable domain (remainder filled in from reference TRBV7-9 and TRBJ2-7): DTGVSQNPRHKITKRGQNVTFRCDPISEHNRLYWYRQTLGQGPEFLTYFQNEAQLEKSRLLSDRFSAERPKGSFSTLEIQRTEQGDSAMYLCASSLGSLGQGSYEQYFGPGTRLTVT.

The chain couples TRBV7-2 to TRBJ2-3, with 8 bases that match TRBD2. With 4 bases clipped from V and 3 bases from J, the junction kept 9 bases outside the gene matches. The CDR3 spans 16 residues. Per the germline V gene, CDR1 is SGHTA and CDR2 is FQGNSA. The CDR3 region is CASSSFLAGGTDTQYF. CDR3 DNA: TGTGCCAGCAGCTCCTTCTTGGCGGGGGGAACAGATACGCAGTATTTT.

The V call is TRBV5-1, the J call TRBJ2-1; TRBD2 matches 14 bases. The V gene end was trimmed by 1 base and the J gene end by 8 bases; junction bases not matched to a gene: 5. The CDR3 contains 16 residues. The germline gives CDR1 SGHRS, CDR2 YFSETQ. CDR3 in amino acids: CASSLPGLAGGDEQFF. CDR3 in DNA: TGCGCCAGCAGCTTGCCAGGACTAGCGGGGGGTGATGAGCAGTTCTTC.

J is TRBJ2-2 and V is TRBV5-4; D possibly uses TRBD1 or TRBD2 (5 bases each). Trimming took off 5 bases at V and 6 bases at J, with 11 bases between the two ends. Germline V lookup: CDR1 SGHNT, CDR2 YYREEE (reference sequence). The CDR3 is 13 residues long. CDR3 amino acids: CASSYPGPGELFF. The CDR3 DNA reads TGTGCCAGCAGTTACCCGGGACCCGGGGAGCTGTTTTTT.

This clone was counted a few times. The CDR3 region is CAWSVNRYYEQYF. The CDR3 DNA is TGTGCCTGGAGTGTAAACAGATACTACGAGCAGTACTTC. The chain combines TRBV30 with TRBJ2-7; the D is unclear. The length of the CDR3 is 13 residues. Trimming shortened V by 0 bases and J by 3 bases, and 9 bases separated the two germline ends. The germline V gene encodes CDR1 GTSNPN and CDR2 SVGIG (reference sequence).

This chain connects TRBV30 to TRBJ1-4, with D possibly TRBD1 on 6 matching bases. This CDR3 region has 13 residues. The germline CDR1 and CDR2 sequences are GTSNPN and SVGIG (reference sequence). V lost 0 bases to trimming and J lost 7 bases, with 9 bases between them. CDR3 nucleotides: TGTGCCTGGAGTGTAGGGGGAACTGAAAAACTGTTTTTT. It codes for CAWSVGGTEKLFF. The whole variable domain, filled in from reference TRBV30 and TRBJ1-4, reads SQTIHQWPATLVQPVGSPLSLECTVEGTSNPNLYWYRQAAGRGLQLLFYSVGIGQISSEVPQNLSASRPQDRQFILSSKKLLLSDSGFYLCAWSVGGTEKLFFGSGTQLSVL.

The chain has TRBV29-1 and TRBJ2-1; no firm D call. Trimming took off 6 bases at V and 6 bases at J, with 21 bases between the two ends. The CDR3 is 15 residues long. Germline V gene lookup returns CDR1 SQVTM and CDR2 ANQGSEA. The CDR3 loop reads CSVYPPPAASNEQFF. CDR3 in DNA: TGCAGCGTCTACCCTCCGCCCGCAGCCAGCAATGAGCAGTTCTTC.

A few counts support this clone. DNA of the CDR3: TGTGCCTGGAGTGCCTCTGGAAACACCATATATTTT. Its protein product is CAWSASGNTIYF. The chain links TRBV30 to TRBJ1-3, with D hard to call. V was cut by 1 base and J by 0 bases, with 1 base left in between. Germline CDR1 reads GTSNPN; CDR2 reads SVGIG (reference sequence). The CDR3 covers 12 residues.

In its sample, this clone was seen a few times. V gene TRBV6-6 combines with J gene TRBJ2-7, with TRBD2 matching 11 bases. With V trimmed by 0 bases and J by 5 bases, 6 bases remained unmatched. Germline V gives CDR1 MNHNY, CDR2 SVGAGI (reference sequence). This CDR3 spans 16 amino acids. CDR3 in DNA: TGTGCCAGCAGTTACTCGCTAGCGGGGGGTCAGGACGAGCAGTACTTC. Its protein product is CASSYSLAGGQDEQYF.

This clone was observed a few times. The CDR3 region is CASSVGVGTRRNGYTF. CDR3 nucleotides: TGTGCCAGCAGCGTAGGTGTCGGAACAAGGCGGAATGGCTACACCTTC. The V and J genes are TRBV9 and TRBJ1-2, with D hard to call. The V gene lost 0 bases and the J gene lost 6 bases, with 18 bases spanning the gap. Germline assignment: CDR1 SGDLS and CDR2 YYNGEE. The CDR3 sequence is 16 residues long. Full variable domain (missing parts from reference TRBV9 and TRBJ1-2): DSGVTQTPKHLITATGQRVTLRCSPRSGDLSVYWYQQSLDQGLQFLIQYYNGEERAKGNILERFSAQQFPDLHSELNLSSLELGDSALYFCASSVGVGTRRNGYTFGSGTRLTVV.

This clone was counted once. The chain combines TRBV4-1 with TRBJ2-3, with 7 bases that match TRBD2. The CDR3 sequence is 16 residues long. V was clipped by 1 base and J by 3 bases; unmatched bases: 7. CDR1 MGHRA and CDR2 YSYEKL come from the germline V gene. The CDR3 reads CASSQGPAGLTDTQYF. The CDR3 DNA follows: TGCGCCAGCAGCCAAGGCCCAGCGGGGTTAACAGATACGCAGTATTTT.

The table lists this clone with a few counts. This rearrangement joins TRBV29-1 to TRBJ2-3, with a weak D call TRBD2 (5 bases). This CDR3 spans 14 amino acids. The V gene lost 3 bases and the J gene lost 6 bases, with 16 bases spanning the gap. CDR1 and CDR2 from the germline V gene are SQVTM and ANQGSEA. CDR3 sequence: CSVDTRLAADTQYF. CDR3 DNA: TGCAGCGTTGACACACGGCTAGCTGCGGATACGCAGTATTTT.

The V and J genes are TRBV7-2 and TRBJ2-1, with D possibly being TRBD1 or TRBD2 (5 bases each). Per the germline V gene, CDR1 is SGHTA and CDR2 is FQGNSA. V was trimmed by 8 bases and J by 0 bases, leaving 11 bases between them. The CDR3 is made up of 14 amino acids. The CDR3 region is CASLRAGSYNEQFF. The CDR3 DNA is TGTGCCAGCCTCAGGGCGGGCTCCTACAATGAGCAGTTCTTC.

This clone was counted between two and nine times. This chain joins TRBV5-1 and TRBJ1-5, with TRBD1 matching 7 bases. The CDR3 covers 15 residues. The V and J ends lost 0 bases and 4 bases, in that order; junction bases with no gene match: 4. The germline CDR1 and CDR2 sequences are SGHRS and YFSETQ. The chain's CDR3 is CASSLGQGENQPQHF. The CDR3 DNA follows: TGCGCCAGCAGCTTGGGACAGGGCGAAAATCAGCCCCAGCATTTT.

This clone appeared a single time. The gene calls are TRBV30 and TRBJ2-5; D is perhaps TRBD2 (6 bases). The CDR3 is made up of 13 amino acids. Trimming took 0 bases from V and 4 from J, leaving 9 bases between them. Germline assignment: CDR1 GTSNPN and CDR2 SVGIG (reference sequence). CDR3 loop: CAWSVAGRETQYF. The CDR3 coding sequence is TGTGCCTGGAGTGTTGCGGGGCGAGAGACCCAGTACTTC.

V is TRBV15 and J is TRBJ1-3, with D unresolved. CDR1 is LNHNV and CDR2 is YYDKDF in the germline V gene (reference sequence). V was pared by 1 base and J by 4 bases, with 8 bases between. CDR3 length: 14 residues. In DNA form, the CDR3 reads TGTGCCACCAGCAGAGCCGGGGTAGGAAACACCATATATTTT. Translation: CATSRAGVGNTIYF. The complete variable domain, with remaining parts taken from reference TRBV15 and TRBJ1-3, reads DAMVIQNPRYQVTQFGKPVTLSCSQTLNHNVMYWYQQKSSQAPKLLFHYYDKDFNNEADTPDNFQSRRPNTSFCFLDIRSPGLGDTAMYLCATSRAGVGNTIYFGEGSWLTVV.

This clone was found a few times. This chain links TRBV18 with TRBJ1-1, with a tentative D call TRBD1 (6 bases). The ends were cut back, 4 bases at V and 8 bases at J, with 17 bases in the middle. From germline, CDR1 is KGHSH and CDR2 LQKENI. There are 14 residues in the CDR3. The CDR3 DNA follows: TGTGCCAGCTCACGAACGGACAGAGGCTTCGAAGCTTTCTTT. It codes for CASSRTDRGFEAFF.

The V and J genes are TRBV5-1 and TRBJ2-2, with 9 bases fitting TRBD2. The V segment lost 2 bases and the J segment 3 bases; nucleotides outside the gene matches: 5. The CDR3 is 16 residues long. Per the germline V gene, CDR1 is SGHRS and CDR2 is YFSETQ. CDR3 in amino acids: CASSFSGGADTGELFF. CDR3 DNA: TGCGCCAGCAGCTTTAGCGGGGGCGCGGACACCGGGGAGCTGTTTTTT. Based on the CDR3 plus reference TRBV5-1 and TRBJ2-2, the full variable domain is KAGVTQTPRYLIKTRGQQVTLSCSPISGHRSVSWYQQTPGQGLQFLFEYFSETQRNKGNFPGRFSGRQFSNSRSEMNVSTLELGDSALYLCASSFSGGADTGELFFGEGSRLTVL.

This sequence joins TRBV29-1 and TRBJ2-7; D call uncertain. This CDR3 is built from 14 residues. V was trimmed by 5 bases and J by 2 bases, leaving 16 bases between them. CDR1 and CDR2 from the germline V gene are SQVTM and ANQGSEA. As DNA, the CDR3 is TGCAGCGTTACGTTCGGGTTACAGACCTACGAGCAGTACTTC. Amino acids: CSVTFGLQTYEQYF.

This chain connects TRBV5-6 to TRBJ2-5; possibly TRBD1 for D (5 bases). Germline assignment: CDR1 SGHDT and CDR2 YYEEEE. The CDR3 consists of 13 residues. The V gene lost 2 bases and the J gene lost 0 bases, with 5 bases spanning the gap. CDR3 protein: CASSLQDQETQYF. In DNA form, the CDR3 reads TGTGCCAGCAGCTTACAGGACCAAGAGACCCAGTACTTC. Variable domain in full (rest from reference TRBV5-6 and TRBJ2-5): DAGVTQSPTHLIKTRGQQVTLRCSPKSGHDTVSWYQQALGQGPQFIFQYYEEEERQRGNFPDRFSGHQFPNYSSELNVNALLLGDSALYLCASSLQDQETQYFGPGTRLLVL.

The chain is built from TRBV29-1 and TRBJ1-2; possible D gene TRBD1, 6 bases. Deletions cut 6 bases from V and 6 bases from J, with 11 bases between. Germline CDR1 reads SQVTM; CDR2 reads ANQGSEA. This CDR3 spans 11 amino acids. CDR3 residues: CSVGHVNGYTF. CDR3 nucleotide sequence: TGCAGCGTGGGACATGTTAATGGCTACACCTTC.

V usage is TRBV30 and J usage is TRBJ1-6; unclear D gene. The germline gives CDR1 GTSNPN, CDR2 SVGIG (reference sequence). The germline V and J ends were trimmed by 1 base and 7 bases, with 8 bases remaining between them. The CDR3 contains 13 residues. The CDR3 reads CAWSARGNSPLHF. DNA of the CDR3: TGTGCCTGGAGTGCTCGAGGAAATTCACCCCTCCACTTT.

A word on this clone: Other DNA sequences in the sample encode the same CDR3. This chain links TRBV2 with TRBJ1-1; TRBD1 agrees at 7 bases. The V gene's germline CDR1 is SNHLY and CDR2 FYNNEI. V lost 4 bases to trimming and J lost 3 bases; unmatched junction nucleotides: 2. This CDR3 contains 13 residues. The CDR3 sequence: CASSVQGYTEAFF. For the CDR3, the DNA is TGTGCCAGCAGTGTACAGGGGTACACTGAAGCTTTCTTT. Combining the CDR3 with reference TRBV2 and TRBJ1-1 gives the whole variable domain EPEVTQTPSHQVTQMGQEVILRCVPISNHLYFYWYRQILGQKVEFLVSFYNNEISEKSEIFDDQFSVERPDGSNFTLKIRSTKLEDSAMYFCASSVQGYTEAFFGQGTRLTVV.

This clone was detected a few times. This chain uses TRBV6-6 with TRBJ2-5, with D possibly being TRBD1 (6 bases). Trimming pared 6 bases from V and 2 bases from J, leaving 10 bases between. CDR1 is MNHNY and CDR2 is SVGAGI in the germline V gene (reference sequence). The CDR3 loop spans 13 amino acids. CDR3 sequence reads: CASSQGLQETQYF. The DNA for the CDR3 is TGTGCCAGCAGCCAGGGGTTACAAGAGACCCAGTACTTC.